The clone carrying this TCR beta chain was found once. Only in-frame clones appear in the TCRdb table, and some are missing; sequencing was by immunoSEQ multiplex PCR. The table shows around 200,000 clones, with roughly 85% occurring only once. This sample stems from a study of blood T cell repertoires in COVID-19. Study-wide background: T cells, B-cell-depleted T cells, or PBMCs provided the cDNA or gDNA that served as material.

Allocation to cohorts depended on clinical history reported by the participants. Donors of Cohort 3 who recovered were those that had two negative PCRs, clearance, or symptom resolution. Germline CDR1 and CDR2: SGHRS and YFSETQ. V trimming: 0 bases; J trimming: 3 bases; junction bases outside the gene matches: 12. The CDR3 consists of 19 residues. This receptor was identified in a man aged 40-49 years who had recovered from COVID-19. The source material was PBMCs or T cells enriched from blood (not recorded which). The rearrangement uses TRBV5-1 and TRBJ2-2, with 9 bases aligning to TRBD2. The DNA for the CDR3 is TGCGCCAGCAGCTTGGCCTTGATTAGCGGGAGACGGGACACCGGGGAGCTGTTTTTT. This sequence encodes CASSLALISGRRDTGELFF.